The 5 T cell receptor beta chains given below trace back to one sample, sequenced in a study of graft-versus-host responses after intestinal transplantation. Method: immunoSEQ multiplex PCR; TCRdb's copy keeps in-frame clones and lacks some. The sample holds roughly 92,000 clones, roughly 88% seen once. Antigen specificity for these receptors is unknown. The sample was unstimulated CD4+ T cells sorted from spleen or lymph node cells, taken before intestinal transplant. The receptors derive from a human donor who received an intestinal transplant.

The chain couples TRBV4-1 to TRBJ2-1, with D perhaps matching TRBD2 (5 bases). Trimming cost V 0 bases and J 0 bases, with 12 bases left between them. The germline CDR1 and CDR2 sequences are MGHRA and YSYEKL. The CDR3 runs to 17 residues. DNA for the CDR3: TGCGCCAGCAGCCAAGATCGGGGTTCGAGCTCCTACAATGAGCAGTTCTTC. Translation: CASSQDRGSSSYNEQFF.

This clone was observed a single time. The rearrangement links TRBV2 to TRBJ1-2, with D maybe TRBD1 (6 bases). The V gene lost 3 bases and the J gene lost 6 bases, with 11 bases spanning the gap. Germline assignment: CDR1 SNHLY and CDR2 FYNNEI. CDR3 length: 13 amino acids. The CDR3 here is CASSDGRGDGYTF. CDR3 sequence (DNA): TGTGCCAGCAGTGACGGCAGGGGTGATGGCTACACCTTC.

This chain uses TRBV6-1 with TRBJ2-1; D is unclear. The CDR3 runs to 11 residues. Trimming stripped 0 bases from V and 15 bases from J, with 9 bases between. Germline V gene lookup returns CDR1 MNHNS and CDR2 SASEGT. The CDR3 is CASSEALPGFF. The CDR3 region has the DNA TGTGCCAGCAGTGAAGCTCTCCCGGGGTTCTTC.

The chain uses TRBV7-9 and TRBJ2-3; D is perhaps TRBD2 (6 bases). Trimming took off 5 bases at V and 5 bases at J, with 17 bases between the two ends. CDR3 length: 15 amino acids. Looked up from germline, CDR1 is SEHNR and CDR2 is FQNEAQ (reference sequence). CDR3 sequence: CASSPRGDGGDTQYF. In DNA, the CDR3 is TGTGCCAGCAGCCCTCGCGGGGATGGGGGAGATACGCAGTATTTT. Based on the CDR3 plus reference TRBV7-9 and TRBJ2-3, the full variable domain is DTGVSQNPRHKITKRGQNVTFRCDPISEHNRLYWYRQTLGQGPEFLTYFQNEAQLEKSRLLSDRFSAERPKGSFSTLEIQRTEQGDSAMYLCASSPRGDGGDTQYFGPGTRLTVL.

The rearrangement links TRBV7-9 to TRBJ2-1; TRBD2 might be the D (7 bases). Germline CDR1 SEHNR, CDR2 FQNEAQ (reference sequence). The CDR3 is 15 amino acids. Trimming took off 5 bases at V and 10 bases at J, with 21 bases between the two ends. The CDR3 spells CASSLKGGGGQEQFF. CDR3 DNA sequence: TGTGCCAGCAGCCTAAAAGGGGGGGGAGGACAAGAGCAGTTCTTC.